Shown below are 30 T cell receptor beta chains from a single sample sequenced in a study of blood T cells in healthy people across ages (dated by TCRdb to about 2015). The library was generated by 5' RACE. Sequencing took place on an Illumina HiSeq 2500. The second PCR ran for about 6 to 12 cycles and used a J-beta primer mix along with a sample-barcoded 5' primer. The public reads were reprocessed in TCRdb via fastp at Q25 and MiXCR, keeping in-frame beta chains. Records with the same CDR3 protein are collapsed into one entry carrying the most frequent genes and DNA. In this sample the table shows about a million distinct CDR3 sequences, roughly 47% of which occur a single time. Of the sample, 20% to 25% falls within the top ten clones. The material sequenced was blood. All receptors come from a woman aged 60-70 years in good health.

V and J are TRBV7-2 and TRBJ1-5; D is ambiguous. Germline assignment: CDR1 SGHTA and CDR2 FQGNSA. There are 15 residues in the CDR3. With 4 bases removed from V and 3 bases from J, the gap between germline ends came to 13 bases. Here the CDR3 DNA reads TGTGCCAGCAGCTGGAGGGCGGGAAACAATCAGCCCCAGCATTTT. Translation: CASSWRAGNNQPQHF.

This clonotype was observed a few times. This sequence joins TRBV29-1 and TRBJ2-2; D may be TRBD1 (6 bases). The CDR3 is made up of 14 amino acids. Trimming took 4 bases from V and 5 from J, leaving 14 bases between them. Germline CDR1 SQVTM, CDR2 ANQGSEA. CDR3: CSVVDRGWTGELFF. DNA for the CDR3: TGCAGCGTTGTGGACAGAGGATGGACCGGGGAGCTGTTTTTT.

The chain recombines TRBV4-1 with TRBJ2-7; 8 bases line up with TRBD2. This CDR3 comprises 16 residues. The germline V gene has CDR1 MGHRA and CDR2 YSYEKL. J lost 5 bases, V lost 1 base, and 10 bases had no gene match. The DNA for the CDR3 is TGCGCCAGCAGCCAAGGAAGGCTAGCGGGTGGGAACGAGCAGTACTTC. Translated: CASSQGRLAGGNEQYF.

The chain employs TRBV14 and TRBJ2-6; unclear D gene. Trimming took off 2 bases at V and 0 bases at J, with 8 bases between the two ends. Per germline, CDR1 SGHDN and CDR2 FVKESK. The CDR3 loop spans 16 amino acids. CDR3 protein: CASSQWRNSGANVLTF. CDR3 DNA: TGTGCCAGCAGCCAATGGAGAAACTCTGGGGCCAACGTCCTGACTTTC.

Comment on this clonotype: Being one base from a much bigger clone, this may be a read error. The chain links TRBV20-1 to TRBJ2-1; TRBD1 matches at 8 bases. Germline values: CDR1 DFQATT, CDR2 SNEGSKA (reference sequence). The CDR3 consists of 15 residues. Germline trimming cut 5 bases from V and 7 bases from J; bases unmatched to any gene: 13. CDR3 DNA: TGCAGTGCTGGAGGCTCCGGGACAGGAGTTAATGAGCAGTTCTTC. Protein: CSAGGSGTGVNEQFF.

There are a few counts of this clonotype. The V gene is TRBV4-2, the J gene TRBJ2-1; D perhaps matches TRBD2 (5 bases). The CDR3 is made up of 16 amino acids. Trimming shortened V by 0 bases and J by 0 bases, and 9 bases separated the two germline ends. Germline V gives CDR1 LGHNA, CDR2 YNFKEQ. For the CDR3, the DNA is TGTGCCAGCAGCCAAGACGAGCGGAGCTCCTACAATGAGCAGTTCTTC. Its protein is CASSQDERSSYNEQFF.

This chain joins TRBV20-1 and TRBJ2-1; no firm D call. Germline V gene data show CDR1 as DFQATT and CDR2 as SNEGSKA (reference sequence). V was pared by 1 base and J by 6 bases, with 7 bases between. The CDR3 has 12 residues. The CDR3 coding sequence is TGCAGTGCTAGAGCGGTGTTCAATGAGCAGTTCTTC. Protein sequence: CSARAVFNEQFF.

There are a few counts of this clonotype. The chain has TRBV6-5 and TRBJ1-2, with D hard to call. Germline values: CDR1 MNHEY, CDR2 SVGAGI. CDR3 size: 13 residues. Trimming left V 3 bases short and J 9 bases short, with 14 bases between. The CDR3 bases are TGTGCCAGCAGTTATACGCAGGCTAATAGCTACACCTTC. Its protein is CASSYTQANSYTF.

The gene calls are TRBV29-1 and TRBJ2-7; 12 nucleotides align to TRBD2. With V trimmed by 2 bases and J by 6 bases, 11 bases remained unmatched. Germline V gene lookup returns CDR1 SQVTM and CDR2 ANQGSEA. The CDR3 runs 16 residues. This CDR3 reads CSVEMKTSGSRGEQYF. CDR3 DNA sequence: TGCAGCGTTGAAATGAAGACTAGCGGGAGTCGGGGCGAGCAGTACTTC.

The V call is TRBV6-5, the J call TRBJ2-7; D remains unclear. Germline lookup yields CDR1 MNHEY and CDR2 SVGAGI. The CDR3 is 16 residues long. Trimming left V 0 bases short and J 2 bases short, with 14 bases between. As DNA, the CDR3 is TGTGCCAGCAGTTACTCGGGCCAGCTTCCCACCTACGAGCAGTACTTC. This encodes CASSYSGQLPTYEQYF.

The chain employs TRBV7-2 and TRBJ1-2; maybe TRBD1 (5 bases). CDR1 SGHTA and CDR2 FQGNSA come from the germline V gene. The CDR3 sequence is 18 residues long. Trimming shortened V by 1 base and J by 7 bases, and 25 bases separated the two germline ends. The DNA of the CDR3 is TGTGCCAGCAGCTTAGTACGTCGACAGCTCCTAATCTCTGGTGGCTACACCTTC. Protein product: CASSLVRRQLLISGGYTF.

This clonotype was seen only once. This chain links TRBV15 with TRBJ2-3; 14 bases line up with TRBD2. This CDR3 has 17 residues. Germline values: CDR1 LNHNV, CDR2 YYDKDF (reference sequence). Losses at the gene ends were 4 bases for V and 5 bases for J; bases not matched to a gene: 8. This CDR3 is CATSKSTSGRAGDTQYF. The CDR3 coding sequence is TGTGCCACCAGCAAATCGACTAGCGGGAGGGCCGGAGATACGCAGTATTTT.

Concerning this clonotype itself: A junction boundary mismatches the germline segment, possibly from a read error. The rearrangement links TRBV30 to TRBJ1-4, with 7 bases that match TRBD1. CDR1 and CDR2 (germline): GTSNPN, SVGIG (reference sequence). The CDR3 is 15 residues long. CDR3 in amino acids: CTWRLTGARTEKLFF. CDR3 DNA sequence: TGTACCTGGAGACTAACAGGGGCTCGAACAGAAAAACTGTTTTTT.

V is TRBV5-1 and J is TRBJ2-1; D is unclear. CDR1 and CDR2 from the germline V gene are SGHRS and YFSETQ. The CDR3 runs 15 residues. The V and J ends lost 1 base and 6 bases respectively, with 14 bases between them. Here the CDR3 DNA reads TGCGCCAGCAGCTTGAGTCAGGTGCTGGGCAATGAGCAGTTCTTC. It yields the protein CASSLSQVLGNEQFF.

This clonotype is a singleton in its sample. The chain recombines TRBV3-1 with TRBJ2-7; no definite D call. Looked up from germline, CDR1 is LGHDT and CDR2 is YNNKEL (reference sequence). The CDR3 extends over 14 amino acids. V lost 0 bases and J lost 7, with 13 bases in between. CDR3 coding DNA: TGTGCCAGCAGCCAAGATGGGTATCTGGGGGAGCAGTACTTC. Protein: CASSQDGYLGEQYF.

A few counts support this clonotype. The rearrangement joins TRBV29-1 to TRBJ2-3; possible D gene TRBD1, 5 bases. Germline V CDR1 and CDR2: SQVTM, ANQGSEA. The CDR3 contains 13 residues. With 8 bases removed from V and 4 bases from J, the gap between germline ends came to 16 bases. The DNA for the CDR3 is TGCAGCACCGACCCTAAGGGGCCAGATACGCAGTATTTT. Its protein product is CSTDPKGPDTQYF.

The chain combines TRBV5-1 with TRBJ2-7, with 9 bases aligning to TRBD1. Germline V gene lookup returns CDR1 SGHRS and CDR2 YFSETQ. Trimming removed 5 bases from V and 6 bases from J; junction bases left unmatched: 9. This CDR3 is 14 amino acids long. CDR3 in amino acids: CASSSSGTGTEQYF. In DNA, the CDR3 is TGCGCCAGCAGTTCGTCCGGGACAGGGACCGAGCAGTACTTC.

This chain uses TRBV2 with TRBJ1-5, with D tentatively TRBD1 (5 bases). This CDR3 has 17 residues. V shed 6 bases and J shed 2 bases, with 20 bases lying between them. The germline V gene encodes CDR1 SNHLY and CDR2 FYNNEI. CDR3 loop: CASRVTLPGPGNQPQHF. The CDR3 coding sequence is TGTGCCAGCAGAGTGACTCTACCGGGGCCTGGCAATCAGCCCCAGCATTTT.

This rearrangement joins TRBV4-2 to TRBJ2-1; D is ambiguous. The V gene lost 3 bases and the J gene lost 10 bases, with 13 bases spanning the gap. CDR3 length equals 13 residues. From germline, CDR1 is LGHNA and CDR2 YNFKEQ. The CDR3 is CASSHSPSREQFF. The CDR3 DNA follows: TGTGCCAGCAGCCACTCTCCCAGCCGGGAGCAGTTCTTC.

The V gene is TRBV7-2, the J gene TRBJ2-5, with 12 bases that match TRBD2. Germline V gene data show CDR1 as SGHTA and CDR2 as FQGNSA. V lost 5 bases to trimming and J lost 11 bases; unmatched junction nucleotides: 6. This CDR3 has 13 amino acids. The CDR3 spells CASSRLAGGPQYF. The CDR3 nucleotides read TGTGCCAGCAGCCGCCTAGCGGGAGGGCCACAGTACTTC.

The rearrangement uses TRBV5-5 and TRBJ1-2; tentatively, D is TRBD1 (5 bases). Germline CDR1 and CDR2: SGHKS and YYEKEE (reference sequence). Trimming took 2 bases from V and 4 from J, leaving 15 bases between them. The CDR3 runs to 15 residues. In DNA form, the CDR3 reads TGTGCCAGCAGCTTCGATCCATGGAGGGGCTATGGCTACACCTTC. Protein: CASSFDPWRGYGYTF. The full variable domain, with the rest looked up from reference TRBV5-5 and TRBJ1-2, is DAGVTQSPTHLIKTRGQQVTLRCSPISGHKSVSWYQQVLGQGPQFIFQYYEKEERGRGNFPDRFSARQFPNYSSELNVNALLLGDSALYLCASSFDPWRGYGYTFGSGTRLTVV.

As for this clonotype: At one of its ends the junction is not consistent with the germline gene, which may arise from a read error. This rearrangement joins TRBV27 to TRBJ2-3; 12 bases are a match to TRBD2. Germline assignment: CDR1 MNHEY and CDR2 SMNVEV (reference sequence). The CDR3 spans 17 residues. The chain's CDR3 is CASSFSSGRASGDMQYF. The CDR3 DNA is TGTGCCAGCAGTTTTTCTAGCGGGAGGGCCTCCGGTGATATGCAGTATTTT.

The J gene is TRBJ2-3, the V gene TRBV28, with 9 nucleotides matching TRBD2. Trimming cost V 4 bases and J 1 base; bases outside gene matches: 12. Germline V gene lookup returns CDR1 MDHEN and CDR2 SYDVKM. This CDR3 contains 18 residues. CDR3 bases: TGTGCCAGCAGTTCGGCGACTAGCGGAGGGGGAGGCACAGATACGCAGTATTTT. It is translated as CASSSATSGGGGTDTQYF.

V and J are TRBV3-1 and TRBJ2-7; 9 nucleotides line up with TRBD1. The ends lost 3 bases at V and 5 bases at J; junction bases unmatched: 8. The CDR3 consists of 15 residues. CDR1 and CDR2 from the germline V gene are LGHDT and YNNKEL (reference sequence). The CDR3 sequence: CASSQTRDRAHEQYF. The CDR3 DNA is TGTGCCAGCAGCCAGACCCGGGACAGGGCCCACGAGCAGTACTTC.

The genes are TRBV29-1 and TRBJ1-4; D possibly corresponds to TRBD1 (5 bases). This CDR3 is 14 amino acids long. Germline-derived CDR1 and CDR2 are SQVTM and ANQGSEA. Trimming stripped 6 bases from V and 0 bases from J, with 11 bases between. The CDR3 nucleotides read TGCAGCGTAGCCGACAGAACAACTAATGAAAAACTGTTTTTT. This encodes CSVADRTTNEKLFF. Together with reference TRBV29-1 and TRBJ1-4, the CDR3 gives the full variable domain: SAVISQKPSRDICQRGTSLTIQCQVDSQVTMMFWYRQQPGQSLTLIATANQGSEATYESGFVIDKFPISRPNLTFSTLTVSNMSPEDSSIYLCSVADRTTNEKLFFGSGTQLSVL.

The J gene is TRBJ2-1, the V gene TRBV24-1; no reliable D call. The CDR3 is made up of 13 amino acids. CDR1 is KGHDR and CDR2 is SFDVKD in the germline V gene. Between the trimmed V and J ends, which lost 0 bases and 7 bases, there was a span of 6 bases. DNA for the CDR3: TGTGCCACCAGTGATTTGTTCAGAAATGAGCAGTTCTTC. Translated: CATSDLFRNEQFF.

About this clonotype: It may be a read error: a sequence one base away is much more abundant. The gene calls are TRBV5-1 and TRBJ2-5; tentatively, D is TRBD2 (6 bases). V dropped 2 bases and J dropped 11 bases, with 22 bases sitting between them. This CDR3 is 15 amino acids long. Germline V gene data show CDR1 as SGHRS and CDR2 as YFSETQ. The CDR3 spells CASSFRTSKAAGQYF. The DNA of the CDR3 is TGCGCCAGCAGCTTCAGAACATCCAAGGCGGCGGGGCAGTACTTC.

This clonotype occurred a few times. J is TRBJ2-3 and V is TRBV7-2; 7 positions match TRBD2. The CDR3 spans 17 residues. Looked up from germline, CDR1 is SGHTA and CDR2 is FQGNSA. V gave up 6 bases and J gave up 1 base; unmatched junction bases: 13. The CDR3, as DNA: TGTGCCAGCAGGGCAGGGCGGCTAGCGGACGGCACAGATACGCAGTATTTT. It specifies CASRAGRLADGTDTQYF.

This clonotype was recorded a few times. V usage is TRBV29-1 and J usage is TRBJ1-2; possible D gene TRBD1, 6 bases. CDR3 length: 12 amino acids. The V end lost 2 bases, the J end lost 6 bases, and 10 bases lay between the germline ends. Germline V CDR1 and CDR2: SQVTM, ANQGSEA. This CDR3 is CSVENRVNGYTF. The CDR3 DNA reads TGCAGCGTTGAAAACAGGGTGAATGGCTACACCTTC.

The sample holds a few counts of this clonotype. The V gene is TRBV6-2 or TRBV6-3, the J gene TRBJ2-5, with 10 bases that match TRBD2. Matching the DNA end better, TRBJ2-7 makes the J call doubtful. CDR3 size: 15 residues. Germline CDR1 MNHEY, CDR2 SVGEGT. The chain's CDR3 is CASSYDSGRAGEQYF. CDR3 DNA: TGTGCCAGCAGTTACGACAGCGGGAGGGCGGGCGAGCAGTACTTC.